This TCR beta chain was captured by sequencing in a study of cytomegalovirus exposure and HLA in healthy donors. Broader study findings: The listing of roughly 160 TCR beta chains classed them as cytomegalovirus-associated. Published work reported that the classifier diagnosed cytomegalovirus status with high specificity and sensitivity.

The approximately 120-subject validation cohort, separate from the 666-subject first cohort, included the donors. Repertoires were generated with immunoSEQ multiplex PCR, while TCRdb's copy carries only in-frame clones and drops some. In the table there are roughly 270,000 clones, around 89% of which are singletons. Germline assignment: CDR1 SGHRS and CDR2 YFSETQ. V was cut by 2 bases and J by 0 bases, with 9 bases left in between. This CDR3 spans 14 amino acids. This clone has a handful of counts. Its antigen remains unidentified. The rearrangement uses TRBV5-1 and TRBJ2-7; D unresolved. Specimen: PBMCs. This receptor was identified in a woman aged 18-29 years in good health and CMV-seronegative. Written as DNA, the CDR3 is TGCGCCAGCAGCTTTTCCCCAGACTCCTACGAGCAGTACTTC. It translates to CASSFSPDSYEQYF.